This T cell receptor beta chain was obtained from a study of beta chain features in type 1 diabetes. This clone appeared a few times. V dropped 2 bases and J dropped 3; count of bases not matched to a gene: 12. The CDR3 extends over 18 amino acids. The germline CDR1 and CDR2 sequences are GTSNPN and SVGIG (reference sequence). The whole isolated RNA underwent reverse transcription, so sequencing captured expressed TCRB transcripts. Data came from immunoSEQ multiplex PCR; TCRdb stores just in-frame clones and leaves some out. Here the sample spans 15,000 to 20,000 clones, approximately 50% being singletons.

Sequenced material: stem cell memory CD4+ T cells from blood. The gene calls are TRBV30 and TRBJ2-3; 12 bases fit TRBD2. The TCR was taken from a young man in good health. DNA for the CDR3: TGTGCCTGGAGTCTAGGGGGGACTAGCGGGTATGGGACAGATACGCAGTATTTT. Its protein product is CAWSLGGTSGYGTDTQYF.